The sequence of this T cell receptor beta chain was determined in a study of blood T cell repertoires in COVID-19. On the study more broadly: T cells, B-cell-depleted T cells, or PBMCs provided the cDNA or gDNA that served as material.

In the original processing: Researchers report that nucleated cell counts were estimated from reference gene primer amplification. The protocol was immunoSEQ multiplex PCR, while the TCRdb copy is restricted to in-frame clones and leaves out a portion. Clone size and the V and J calls come from that table; the DNA yielded D and trimming. The sample lists about 370,000 clones, 89% seen once, with 2.5% to 3.5% in the top ten. The V gene lost 5 bases and the J gene lost 6 bases, with 12 bases spanning the gap. Germline V gene sequence: CDR1 SNHLY, CDR2 FYNNEI. The CDR3 loop spans 13 amino acids. One Seattle source followed patients from active infection through their disease course.

The sequenced sample consisted of peripheral blood. The source is a woman in her thirties with COVID-19, enrolled during active disease. The chain recombines TRBV2 with TRBJ2-3; unclear D gene. CDR3 nucleotides: TGTGCCAGCAGTCTTGAAACGAGGGATACGCAGTATTTT. Its translation: CASSLETRDTQYF.